Following are 20 T cell receptor beta chains from one sample sequenced in a study of control samples from healthy donors and cancer patients (TCRdb year 2020). The library relied on the immunoSEQ multiplex PCR assay. As stored in TCRdb, this immuneACCESS dataset retains in-frame rearrangements with V and J assigned. A fraction of the clones does not appear; measured against another copy, unresolved V genes explain less than half of the discrepancy, and the remainder lacks a known reason. The table for this sample lists roughly 18,000 clones; roughly 84% of them were counted only once. Around a tenth of the sample is held by the ten biggest clonotypes. The sequencing input was PBMCs. The receptors originated from a woman between 65 and 79 years old with colorectal cancer.

The chain couples TRBV6-6 to TRBJ1-4; D gene unclear. The CDR3 covers 12 residues. With 0 bases removed from V and 4 bases from J, the gap between germline ends came to 0 bases. Germline V lookup: CDR1 MNHNY, CDR2 SVGAGI (reference sequence). The CDR3 sequence is CASSYSNEKLFF. In DNA, the CDR3 is TGTGCCAGCAGTTACTCTAATGAAAAACTGTTTTTT.

The chain joins TRBV7-8 to TRBJ1-1; D perhaps matches TRBD1 (5 bases). CDR1 and CDR2 from the germline V gene are SGHVS and FQNEAQ. With 5 bases removed from V and 6 bases from J, the gap between germline ends came to 13 bases. The CDR3 runs to 13 residues. As DNA, the CDR3 is TGTGCCAGCAGCGTGGATTCGGGGGCTGAAGCTTTCTTT. Its translation: CASSVDSGAEAFF. The entire variable domain, with the rest obtained from reference TRBV7-8 and TRBJ1-1, is as follows: GAGVSQSPRYKVAKRGQDVALRCDPISGHVSLFWYQQALGQGPEFLTYFQNEAQLDKSGLPSDRFFAERPEGSVSTLKIQRTQQEDSAVYLCASSVDSGAEAFFGQGTRLTVV.

This sequence joins TRBV5-1 and TRBJ2-5; 7 nucleotides match TRBD1. Germline V gene sequence: CDR1 SGHRS, CDR2 YFSETQ. After removal of 0 bases from V and 2 bases from J, the junction contained 10 bases not matched to a gene. The CDR3 length is 17 residues. CDR3 sequence: CASSLALSGGRQETQYF. The CDR3 DNA is TGCGCCAGCAGCTTGGCCTTATCAGGGGGTCGGCAAGAGACCCAGTACTTC.

The rearrangement uses TRBV6-5 and TRBJ2-2; TRBD1 agrees at 7 bases. Germline V gene lookup returns CDR1 MNHEY and CDR2 SVGAGI. The V and J ends lost 2 bases and 7 bases, in that order; junction bases with no gene match: 4. CDR3 length: 14 amino acids. CDR3 nucleotide sequence: TGTGCCAGCAGTTACAGGGGGCGTAGCGGGGAGCTGTTTTTT. Translated, it gives CASSYRGRSGELFF.

V usage is TRBV18 and J usage is TRBJ1-1; a weak D match, TRBD1 (5 bases). Per germline, CDR1 KGHSH and CDR2 LQKENI. Between the trimmed V and J ends, which lost 3 bases and 3 bases, there was a span of 11 bases. The CDR3 length is 14 residues. CDR3 DNA: TGTGCCAGCTCACCTCTCGGGGCAGACACTGAAGCTTTCTTT. Translating gives CASSPLGADTEAFF.

This chain connects TRBV4-2 to TRBJ2-1, with 8 bases identical to TRBD1. CDR3 length: 17 residues. V lost 2 bases, J lost 0 bases, and 6 bases stayed unmatched. Germline V gives CDR1 LGHNA, CDR2 YNFKEQ. For the CDR3, the DNA is TGTGCCAGCAGCCAAATCTCCGGGACAGGCTCCTACAATGAGCAGTTCTTC. Translation: CASSQISGTGSYNEQFF.

This clone appeared once. V gene TRBV19 combines with J gene TRBJ1-6; D remains unclear. Per germline, CDR1 LNHDA and CDR2 SQIVND (reference sequence). Trimming shortened V by 5 bases and J by 3 bases, and 11 bases separated the two germline ends. The CDR3 length is 15 residues. This CDR3 reads CASSPQQLYNSPLHF. The CDR3, as DNA: TGTGCCAGTAGTCCCCAACAGCTCTATAATTCACCCCTCCACTTT. The full variable domain, with the rest looked up from reference TRBV19 and TRBJ1-6, is DGGITQSPKYLFRKEGQNVTLSCEQNLNHDAMYWYRQDPGQGLRLIYYSQIVNDFQKGDIAEGYSVSREKKESFPLTVTSAQKNPTAFYLCASSPQQLYNSPLHFGNGTRLTVT.

On this clone itself: A junction end diverges from the germline sequence, so it may reflect a read error. This chain uses TRBV14 with TRBJ2-3; D perhaps matches TRBD2 (5 bases). CDR1 is SGHDN and CDR2 is FVKESK in the germline V gene. The CDR3 runs to 15 residues. CDR3 sequence: CAGSRVEVFADTQYF. The CDR3 DNA sequence: TGTGCCGGCAGCCGGGTGGAGGTGTTTGCAGATACGCAGTATTTT. Full variable domain (missing parts from reference TRBV14 and TRBJ2-3): EAGVTQFPSHSVIEKGQTVTLRCDPISGHDNLYWYRRVMGKEIKFLLHFVKESKQDESGMPNNRFLAERTGGTYSTLKVQPAELEDSGVYFCAGSRVEVFADTQYFGPGTRLTVL.

This clone was recorded a few times. CDR3 sequence: CAISEGQDQETQYF. CDR3 sequence (DNA): TGTGCCATCAGTGAGGGACAGGACCAAGAGACCCAGTACTTC. This chain links TRBV10-3 with TRBJ2-5; 7 nucleotides line up with TRBD1. The germline gives CDR1 ENHRY, CDR2 SYGVKD. The CDR3 extends over 14 amino acids. With 2 bases clipped from V and 0 bases from J, the junction kept 0 bases outside the gene matches.

This sequence joins TRBV2 and TRBJ2-5; D tentatively reads TRBD1 or TRBD2 (6 bases each). The CDR3 runs 15 residues. Germline CDR1 reads SNHLY; CDR2 reads FYNNEI. V lost 5 bases to trimming and J lost 2 bases, with 15 bases between them. This CDR3 is CASSWGAVGQETQYF. CDR3 in DNA: TGTGCCAGCAGTTGGGGGGCAGTGGGGCAAGAGACCCAGTACTTC.

The chain joins TRBV5-1 to TRBJ1-1, with TRBD1 as a possible D gene (5 bases). The V gene lost 1 base and the J gene lost 4 bases, with 11 bases spanning the gap. The CDR3 has 14 amino acids. CDR1 and CDR2 (germline): SGHRS, YFSETQ. Here the CDR3 DNA reads TGCGCCAGCAGCTTGTCAGGGATGGGCACTGAAGCTTTCTTT. It is translated as CASSLSGMGTEAFF.

A word on this clone: Compared with germline, one end of the junction differs, possibly owing to a read error. The chain joins TRBV7-2 to TRBJ1-2, with a possible D match to TRBD1 (6 bases). CDR1 and CDR2 (germline): SGHTA, FQGNSA. The CDR3 runs 13 residues. DNA for the CDR3: TGTGCCAGCAGCGAACAGGGTGCCTATGGCTGCACCTTC. Translated: CASSEQGAYGCTF.

The rearrangement uses TRBV6-2 or TRBV6-3 and TRBJ1-5; 7 bases line up with TRBD1. The ends lost 5 bases at V and 1 base at J; junction bases unmatched: 8. Germline-derived CDR1 and CDR2 are MNHEY and SVGEGT. The CDR3 contains 16 residues. CDR3 DNA sequence: TGTGCCAGCAGTCCCCGACAGGGACAAAGCAATCAGCCCCAGCATTTT. Its protein product is CASSPRQGQSNQPQHF.

The CDR3 here is CASSFGSSGSYEQYF. The DNA of the CDR3 is TGTGCCAGCAGCTTCGGGTCTAGCGGGTCCTACGAGCAGTACTTC. This chain connects TRBV9 to TRBJ2-7, with TRBD2 matching 8 bases. CDR1 and CDR2 (germline): SGDLS, YYNGEE. CDR3 length: 15 residues. V dropped 4 bases and J dropped 1; count of bases not matched to a gene: 7.

This sequence joins TRBV9 and TRBJ2-7; D is unresolved. The germline CDR1 and CDR2 sequences are SGDLS and YYNGEE. This CDR3 comprises 14 residues. V was clipped by 0 bases and J by 4 bases, with 11 bases between them. CDR3 sequence (DNA): TGTGCCAGCAGCGTAGGCCTATTTCCTTACGAGCAGTACTTC. As protein: CASSVGLFPYEQYF.

DNA of the CDR3: TGTGCCAGCAGCTCCCTCGGGGGGCGCGTAGATACGCAGTATTTT. Translation: CASSSLGGRVDTQYF. The chain recombines TRBV7-9 with TRBJ2-3; a weak D match, TRBD2 (7 bases). Germline V gene data show CDR1 as SEHNR and CDR2 as FQNEAQ (reference sequence). The ends were cut back, 4 bases at V and 5 bases at J, with 16 bases in the middle. The CDR3 consists of 15 residues.

CDR3 nucleotides: TGTGCCAGCAGGTCTCCCGGCACAGATACGCAGTATTTT. Encoded protein: CASRSPGTDTQYF. This chain links TRBV27 with TRBJ2-3; D unclear. The CDR3 contains 13 residues. The V and J ends lost 6 bases and 1 base respectively, with 8 bases between them. Germline lookup yields CDR1 MNHEY and CDR2 SMNVEV (reference sequence).

The table lists this clone with a few counts. V usage is TRBV5-4 and J usage is TRBJ1-1, with D possibly matching TRBD1 (5 bases). The CDR3 extends over 14 amino acids. V was trimmed by 0 bases and J by 5 bases, leaving 11 bases between them. CDR1 and CDR2 from the germline V gene are SGHNT and YYREEE (reference sequence). This CDR3 reads CASSLGGEGTEAFF. Written as DNA, the CDR3 is TGTGCCAGCAGCTTGGGGGGGGAGGGAACTGAAGCTTTCTTT.

The chain recombines TRBV14 with TRBJ2-3; tentative D call: TRBD2 (5 bases). The length of the CDR3 is 15 residues. Germline values: CDR1 SGHDN, CDR2 FVKESK. V lost 4 bases to trimming and J lost 4 bases, with 15 bases between them. The CDR3 DNA reads TGTGCCAGCAGCCGGGTGGAGGTGTTTGCAGATACGCAGTATTTT. It yields the protein CASSRVEVFADTQYF.

The rearrangement joins TRBV29-1 to TRBJ2-2, with D perhaps TRBD2 (6 bases). V dropped 4 bases and J dropped 6 bases, with 15 bases sitting between them. The length of the CDR3 is 14 residues. Germline CDR1 is SQVTM and CDR2 is ANQGSEA. This chain's CDR3 is CSVAPGLRAGELFF. CDR3 DNA: TGCAGCGTTGCACCGGGACTCAGGGCCGGGGAGCTGTTTTTT.